This is a list of T cell receptor beta chains from one sample in a study of T cells in localized non-small cell lung cancer. Profiled with immunoSEQ multiplex PCR; TCRdb holds only in-frame clones, not every one. The profile shows approximately 2,900 clones, roughly a third of them singletons. The material sequenced was normal lung tissue next to the tumor, taken before any cancer treatment. The receptors were sampled from a male donor older than 55 with stage I squamous cell lung carcinoma. Each CDR3 is given with its conserved first and last residue. The D gene is left open where the match is weak. Clone size, where shown, is once, few, many, or a class for clones that have expanded.

clone_size d_call j_call v_call cdr3_nt cdr3_aa
few . TRBJ1-2 TRBV6-8 TGTGCCATCAGTGGATCGGGAACTAACTATGGCTACACCTTC CAISGSGTNYGYTF
. TRBD1 TRBJ2-2 TRBV10-2 TGCGCCAGCCGGGACAGGGCCCCCCGCGACGACACCGGGGAGCTGTTTTTT CASRDRAPRDDTGELFF
few TRBD2 TRBJ2-1 TRBV29-1 TGCAGCGTGGATAGCGGGGCGATCTACAATGAGCAGTTCTTC CSVDSGAIYNEQFF
. TRBD1 TRBJ2-7 TRBV28 TGTGCCAGCAGTTTGAATAGACAGGGGAAGTACTTC CASSLNRQGKYF
few . TRBJ1-6 TRBV10-3 TGTGCCATCAGTGAGTCTGGTGGTAGGAATTCACCCCTCCACTTT CAISESGGRNSPLHF
. TRBD1 TRBJ2-7 TRBV19 TGTGCCAGTGGTGACAGGGCAGAGCCGTACTTC CASGDRAEPYF
. TRBD1 TRBJ2-3 TRBV6-8 TGTGCCAGCAGAACGCGGGGACAGGGAACAGATACGCAGTATTTT CASRTRGQGTDTQYF
. TRBD1 TRBJ1-1 TRBV18 TGTGCCAGCTCACCCGACCGACAGGGCTTGTATGAAGCTTTCTTT CASSPDRQGLYEAFF
. . TRBJ2-7 TRBV6-8 TGTGCCAGCAGTTATGGGGTGACCTACGAGCAGTACTTC CASSYGVTYEQYF
large . TRBJ2-7 TRBV28 TGTGCCAGCAGTCCCCCCCCAAGGGCTGTCAACGAGCAGTACTTC CASSPPPRAVNEQYF
. . TRBJ2-1 TRBV6-8 TGTGCCAGCAGTGAGCAAAGTCCTTCCTACAATGAGCAGTTCTTC CASSEQSPSYNEQFF
. . TRBJ1-6 TRBV5-1 TGCGCCAGCAGCCCGGGGCCGGGGTTTAATTCACCCCTCCACTTT CASSPGPGFNSPLHF
few . TRBJ1-4 TRBV28 TGTGCCAGCAGTTTTCGCAACCTCAATGAAAAACTGTTTTTT CASSFRNLNEKLFF
. . TRBJ1-1 TRBV28 TGTGCCAGCAGGTACCTCCAGGGGACCACTGAAGCTTTCTTT CASRYLQGTTEAFF
. . TRBJ1-3 TRBV30 TGTGCCTGGACAAGTGGAAACACCATATATTTT CAWTSGNTIYF
few . TRBJ1-3 TRBV30 TGTGCCTGGAGTGTAATTCGTGGAGGACAGCTTGGCTACACCATATATTTT CAWSVIRGGQLGYTIYF
. . TRBJ2-7 TRBV19 TGTGCCAGTAGTATAGGCCTATTCCTTGCCTACGAGCAGTACTTC CASSIGLFLAYEQYF
. . TRBJ1-2 TRBV28 TGTGCCAGCAGTTTTAGTCGGCAGGGGCGCGGCTACACCTTC CASSFSRQGRGYTF
medium-sized . TRBJ2-3 TRBV6-8 TGTGCCAGCAGTTTTGAAGGGGGAGATACGCAGTATTTT CASSFEGGDTQYF
once . TRBJ2-2 TRBV6-8 TGTGCCACGAATAGGAACACCGGGGAGCTGTTTTTT CATNRNTGELFF
. . TRBJ1-1 TRBV5-1 TGCGCCAGCAGCCTACTTCCGGGACAGAACACTGAAGCTTTCTTT CASSLLPGQNTEAFF
few TRBD1 TRBJ2-5 TRBV2 TGTGCCAGCAGAGGGACAGCTCGGGGTGAGACCCAGTACTTC CASRGTARGETQYF
. . TRBJ2-7 TRBV9 TGTGCCAGCAGCGTTGGGGCAGGTAGCGCCTACGAGCAGTACTTC CASSVGAGSAYEQYF
. . TRBJ1-2 TRBV5-1 TGCGCCAGCAGCAAAACCGTGGGGCCAGGGCAGAACTATGGCTACACCTTC CASSKTVGPGQNYGYTF
few . TRBJ2-3 TRBV6-8 TGTGCCAGCAGACCGTGGAGGGGCGATACGCAGTATTTT CASRPWRGDTQYF
few TRBD2 TRBJ2-5 TRBV11-3 TGTGCCAGCAGCCCCAGGACTAGCAGGGAGACCCAGTACTTC CASSPRTSRETQYF
. TRBD1 TRBJ2-1 TRBV30 TGTGCCTGGAGTGCGGGACAGGGTCAGTTCTTC CAWSAGQGQFF
. TRBD1 TRBJ2-7 TRBV25-1 TGTGCCAGCAGTGATCCAACCGGGACAGCATCCTACGAGCAGTACTTC CASSDPTGTASYEQYF
. . TRBJ1-5 TRBV5-1 TGCGCCAGCAGCTTGCTCGGGACACAGGACCAGCCCCAGCATTTT CASSLLGTQDQPQHF
. TRBD1 TRBJ1-1 TRBV19 TGTGCCAGTAGCGGTACAGGGGGTGCTCACACTGAAGCTTTCTTT CASSGTGGAHTEAFF
medium-sized TRBD1 TRBJ2-1 TRBV6-8 TGTGCCATCAGTGCTGGACAGGGGGGCAATGAGCAGTTCTTC CAISAGQGGNEQFF
medium-sized . TRBJ2-2 TRBV11-3 TGTGCCAGCAGCTTAACCGTAGGGCGGAGGACCGGGGAGCTGTTTTTT CASSLTVGRRTGELFF
. . TRBJ2-3 TRBV5-1 TGCGCCAGCAGCCCGGCCGGAACGGGGGAAGCAGATACGCAGTATTTT CASSPAGTGEADTQYF
few . TRBJ2-5 TRBV9 TGTGCCAGCAGCGTAGCTGGTAAAGAGACCCAGTACTTC CASSVAGKETQYF
many . TRBJ1-6 TRBV11-3 TGTGCCAGCAGCTTAGTAGCTGGTAGTTCACCCCTCCACTTT CASSLVAGSSPLHF
few TRBD2 TRBJ2-1 TRBV6-8 TGTGCCAGCAGTTCATCCGGGACTAGCGGGGGCCTATATTACAATGAGCAGTTCTTC CASSSSGTSGGLYYNEQFF
medium-sized TRBD1 TRBJ1-2 TRBV6-8 TGTGCCAGCAGTAAAGACTGGGACAGCCCTAGCGCCTTC CASSKDWDSPSAF
few TRBD2 TRBJ2-5 TRBV6-8 TGTGCCAGCAGTAACCCTAGCGGGGGGGCCGGGGAGACCCAGTACTTC CASSNPSGGAGETQYF
. . TRBJ1-1 TRBV18 TGTGCCAGCACACCGGCACCGGGTGACACTGAAGCTTTCTTT CASTPAPGDTEAFF
. . TRBJ2-7 TRBV5-1 TGCGCCAGCAGCCCTACGGACGGGTCCTACGAGCAGTACTTC CASSPTDGSYEQYF
. . TRBJ2-2 TRBV6-8 TGTGCCAGCAGTCCAGAGACTATGAAGCTGTTTTTT CASSPETMKLFF
. . TRBJ2-2 TRBV15 TGTGCCACCAGCAGAGATCGCAGGGCCGGGGAGCTGTTTTTT CATSRDRRAGELFF
. . TRBJ1-5 TRBV19 TGTGCCAGTAGAAGGCGGGCTAATCAGCCCCAGCATTTT CASRRRANQPQHF
. TRBD2 TRBJ2-3 TRBV28 TGTGCCAGCAGTTCGGACGATCTTCTAGCGGGGGGGCCAGATACGCAGTATTTT CASSSDDLLAGGPDTQYF
. . TRBJ1-2 TRBV10-2 TGCGCCAGCAGCCTATGGCCAGGGAATGGCTACACCTTC CASSLWPGNGYTF
. TRBD1 TRBJ1-2 TRBV19 TGTGCCAGTAGTAACGACAGGGGGTTTTATGGCTACACCTTC CASSNDRGFYGYTF
few . TRBJ1-3 TRBV5-1 TGCGCCAGCAGGCCCCAGACGGCTGGAAACACCATATATTTT CASRPQTAGNTIYF
medium-sized . TRBJ1-6 TRBV6-8 TGTGCCAGCGGAATGGAGGGGCGGGGGCGATCACCCCTCCACTTT CASGMEGRGRSPLHF
medium-sized TRBD2 TRBJ2-4 TRBV11-3 TGTGCCAGCAGCCTGGGGAGGGAAGGGGCAAACATTCAGTACTTC CASSLGREGANIQYF
. TRBD1 TRBJ1-2 TRBV28 TGTGCCAGCAGTTTCGTACAGGGGACCGGAGGCTACACCTTC CASSFVQGTGGYTF
medium-sized . TRBJ2-7 TRBV6-8 TGTGCCAGCAGTACGCGACAGGGAGGCCTCTACGAGCAGTACTTC CASSTRQGGLYEQYF
. . TRBJ2-2 TRBV9 TGTGCCAGCGAGGCAGGAACGAACACCGGGGAGCTGTTTTTT CASEAGTNTGELFF
few TRBD1 TRBJ2-5 TRBV5-1 TGCGCCAGCAGCTCCGGGACAGGGGTCGAGACCCAGTACTTC CASSSGTGVETQYF
few . TRBJ1-5 TRBV9 TGTGCCAGCAGCAACGAAAGACAGCCCCAGCATTTT CASSNERQPQHF
. . TRBJ1-6 TRBV6-8 TGTGCCAGCAGGCCCCGGGATGGCAGTAATTCACCCCTCCACTTT CASRPRDGSNSPLHF
few . TRBJ2-7 TRBV6-7 TGTGCCAGCAGGGTTTCCTACGAGCAGTACTTC CASRVSYEQYF